These T cell receptor beta chains were read from a single sample in a study of radiotherapy plus CTLA-4 blockade in lung cancer. This table comes from immunoSEQ multiplex PCR, and its TCRdb copy is limited to in-frame clones, with some not included. The sample consists of 56,000 or so clones, around 85% of them appearing once. The sample here was peripheral blood, taken from a patient treated with radiotherapy plus ipilimumab. These TCRs come from a human donor with non-small cell lung cancer who had a complete response to radiotherapy plus ipilimumab. The CDR3 runs from the conserved cysteine through the conserved F or W. D genes are given only for firm matches. Size is stated for part of the rows, as once, few or many counts, or as a class when the clone is expanded.

TRBV30	TRBD2	TRBJ2-3	NA	CAWRPRLKREGTDTQYF	TGTGCCTGGAGACCTCGGCTAAAGCGGGAGGGCACAGATACGCAGTATTTT
TRBV27	NA	TRBJ1-1	NA	CASRPWAMNTEAFF	TGTGCCAGCAGACCCTGGGCAATGAACACTGAAGCTTTCTTT
TRBV5-1	TRBD1	TRBJ1-6	NA	CASSLGRGHRNNSPLHF	TGCGCCAGCAGCTTGGGCAGGGGGCATCGGAATAATTCACCCCTCCACTTT
TRBV27	NA	TRBJ2-3	NA	CASSPTSTDTQYF	TGTGCCAGCAGTCCAACTAGCACAGATACGCAGTATTTT
TRBV20-1	NA	TRBJ1-2	NA	CSFLQGGYTF	TGCAGTTTCCTACAGGGAGGCTACACCTTC
TRBV7-9	NA	TRBJ1-1	NA	CASSLMGRHTEAFF	TGTGCCAGCAGCTTAATGGGCAGGCACACTGAAGCTTTCTTT
TRBV6-1	TRBD1	TRBJ2-1	NA	CAAQGDLGYNEQFF	TGTGCCGCCCAGGGGGACCTGGGGTACAATGAGCAGTTCTTC
TRBV11-2	NA	TRBJ1-6	NA	CASSRGRDPPLHF	TGTGCCAGCAGCCGCGGGAGAGATCCACCCCTCCACTTT
TRBV6-1	NA	TRBJ2-5	NA	CASIPGSYQETQYF	TGTGCCAGCATCCCGGGGTCGTACCAAGAGACCCAGTACTTC
TRBV11-3	TRBD1	TRBJ2-7	NA	CASSLGGQGAYYEQYF	TGTGCCAGCAGCTTAGGGGGACAGGGGGCTTACTACGAGCAGTACTTC
TRBV9	NA	TRBJ2-1	NA	CASSVTDFDEQFF	TGTGCCAGCAGCGTCACTGATTTCGATGAGCAGTTCTTC
TRBV15	NA	TRBJ1-3	NA	CATSKGGSAHGGNTIYF	TGTGCCACCAGCAAAGGCGGTTCTGCCCATGGTGGAAACACCATATATTTT
TRBV4-1	NA	TRBJ1-1	NA	CASSQDNFRRSNTEAFF	TGCGCCAGCAGCCAAGATAATTTCCGGAGATCGAACACTGAAGCTTTCTTT
TRBV7-6	NA	TRBJ1-3	NA	CASSFGGHSGNTIYF	TGTGCCAGCAGCTTTGGAGGGCACTCTGGAAACACCATATATTTT
TRBV20-1	NA	TRBJ1-2	NA	CSGGRSGYTF	TGCAGTGGAGGGAGATCTGGCTACACCTTC
TRBV18	NA	TRBJ2-3	few	CASSPFDSRTDKSTDTQYF	TGTGCCAGCTCACCATTTGACAGCCGGACAGACAAATCCACAGATACGCAGTATTTT
TRBV10-1	NA	TRBJ1-2	NA	CASSAGGSYGYTF	TGCGCCAGCAGTGCCGGGGGGTCCTATGGCTACACCTTC
TRBV7-9	NA	TRBJ1-6	medium-sized	CASSSAQGWSSYNSPLHF	TGTGCCAGCAGCTCGGCACAGGGCTGGAGCTCCTATAATTCACCCCTCCACTTT
TRBV6-1	NA	TRBJ1-2	NA	CASSENGVGGYTF	TGTGCCAGCAGTGAAAACGGGGTGGGTGGCTACACCTTC
TRBV7-8	TRBD1	TRBJ1-4	NA	CASSLGGDSFNEKLFF	TGTGCCAGCAGCTTAGGTGGGGACAGCTTTAATGAAAAACTGTTTTTT
TRBV19	NA	TRBJ2-5	NA	CASSSAAQETQYF	TGTGCCAGTAGTTCTGCAGCGCAAGAGACCCAGTACTTC
TRBV11-3	TRBD1	TRBJ2-5	NA	CASSLARTGWVGETQYF	TGTGCCAGCAGCTTAGCTCGGACAGGGTGGGTTGGAGAGACCCAGTACTTC
TRBV18	NA	TRBJ2-1	NA	CASSTGSNNEQFF	TGTGCCAGCTCTACAGGGTCTAACAATGAGCAGTTCTTC
TRBV7-9	NA	TRBJ1-5	NA	CASGALRGSSNQPQHF	TGTGCCAGCGGAGCTTTGCGGGGTTCCAGCAATCAGCCCCAGCATTTT